This T cell receptor (beta chain) is drawn from a study of beta chain features in type 1 diabetes. Findings and limits, study-wide: At VDJ recombination sites, type 1 diabetes patients had fewer insertions and more deleted nucleotides. Shorter templates might be favored by PCR, and equally so in patients and in controls.

Investigators reverse transcribed all isolated RNA, so they sequenced expressed TCRB transcripts. An average of about 3.5 million reads was obtained for naive, central memory and regulatory T cell samples. Libraries were prepared by immunoSEQ multiplex PCR; TCRdb keeps only in-frame clonotypes and omits some of them. The table lists around 310,000 clones, 8% to 13% of them singletons. This CDR3 is 18 amino acids long. The germline V gene encodes CDR1 PRHDT and CDR2 FYEKMQ (reference sequence). Trimming cost V 3 bases and J 2 bases; bases outside gene matches: 9. Turning to this clone: Its antigen is not identified.

Populations obtained by sorting all exceeded 95% purity. The genes are TRBV13 and TRBJ2-2, with 10 positions matching TRBD2. This TCR was sampled from a woman aged 25 to 39 in good health. Sequenced material: naive CD4+ T cells from blood. CDR3 nucleotides: TGTGCCAGCAGCTTGAGCGGGAGGGCCTTGACTAACACCGGGGAGCTGTTTTTT. Protein: CASSLSGRALTNTGELFF.